The entry that follows covers one T cell receptor beta chain sequence. Authors' methods: Amplification from reference gene primers served as the basis for estimated nucleated cell counts. Sequencing used immunoSEQ multiplex PCR; TCRdb keeps in-frame clones, though not all of them. The V and J calls and the clone size are those of that table, but D and trimming were determined from the DNA. The repertoire consists of 200,000 to 250,000 clones, with about 84% occurring once and the leading ten covering 7.8%. These data originate in a study of blood T cell repertoires in COVID-19. Across the whole study: Researchers got acute and convalescent COVID-19 samples from the United States, Italy and Spain. PBMCs, B-cell-depleted T cells, or T cells provided the cDNA or gDNA that made up the material.

Seattle-derived patients entered the study during active infection and were followed longitudinally. From germline, CDR1 is LGHDT and CDR2 YNNKEL (reference sequence). There are 13 residues in the CDR3. Trimming pared 2 bases from V and 5 bases from J, leaving 9 bases between. What was sequenced was peripheral blood. The TCR comes from a woman aged 80 or over with COVID-19, enrolled during active disease. The chain recombines TRBV3-1 (or the pseudogene TRBV3-2) with TRBJ2-5; D is unresolved. The CDR3 spells CASSQLAWETQYF. DNA of the CDR3: TGTGCCAGCAGCCAATTAGCCTGGGAGACCCAGTACTTC.